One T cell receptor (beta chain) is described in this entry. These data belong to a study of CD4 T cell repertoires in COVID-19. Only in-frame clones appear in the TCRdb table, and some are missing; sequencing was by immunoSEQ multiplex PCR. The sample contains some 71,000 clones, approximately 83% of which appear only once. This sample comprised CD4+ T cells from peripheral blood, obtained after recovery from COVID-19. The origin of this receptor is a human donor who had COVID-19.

The CDR3 DNA reads as TGTGCCACCCCCTCAGGGGCCACGGGAGTTCCTGGCTACACCTTC. Encoded protein: CATPSGATGVPGYTF. The chain links TRBV10-3 to TRBJ1-2, with TRBD1 as a possible D gene (6 bases). The V end lost 10 bases, the J end lost 7 bases, and 25 bases lay between the germline ends. The germline V gene has CDR1 ENHRY and CDR2 SYGVKD. CDR3 length equals 15 residues.